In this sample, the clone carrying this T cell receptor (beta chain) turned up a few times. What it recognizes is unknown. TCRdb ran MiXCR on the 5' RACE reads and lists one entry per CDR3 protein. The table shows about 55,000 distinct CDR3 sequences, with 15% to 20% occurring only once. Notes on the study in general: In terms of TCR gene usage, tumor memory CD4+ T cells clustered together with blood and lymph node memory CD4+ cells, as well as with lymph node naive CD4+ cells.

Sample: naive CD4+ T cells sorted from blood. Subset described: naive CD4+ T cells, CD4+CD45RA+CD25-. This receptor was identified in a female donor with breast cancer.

The CDR3 DNA reads as TGTGCCAGCAGCTCAAACATGGCCAAGGGGAATGAGCAGTTCTTC. Translated: CASSSNMAKGNEQFF. The chain employs TRBV7-2 and TRBJ2-1; tentative D call: TRBD1 (5 bases). Trimming removed 4 bases at V and 7 bases at J, with 17 bases between. The germline V gene has CDR1 SGHTA and CDR2 FQGNSA. This CDR3 contains 15 residues.